A single sample gave rise to the 20 T cell receptor beta chains below, sequenced in a study of T-cell memory formation after mild COVID-19. TCRdb reprocessed the 5' RACE reads via MiXCR and lists one record per CDR3 protein. This sample yields about 190,000 distinct CDR3 sequences, of which 27% are seen a single time; 11% belongs to the top ten. Sequencing was performed on PBMCs or a T cell subset sorted from them (not recorded which). The receptors shown here come from an adult woman who had mild COVID-19 (a few samples of this study predate the infection). Cell type and time point are not known.

This clonotype was seen more than once but under ten times. This rearrangement joins TRBV29-1 to TRBJ1-2; D possibly corresponds to TRBD1 (6 bases). Germline loops: CDR1 SQVTM, CDR2 ANQGSEA. V was pared by 0 bases and J by 4 bases, with 12 bases between. This CDR3 is 14 amino acids long. The CDR3, as DNA: TGCAGCGTTGAAGAGGTGGGGGCGGTCTATGGCTACACCTTC. It yields the protein CSVEEVGAVYGYTF.

This clonotype appeared a few times. The chain carries TRBV7-9 and TRBJ2-1, with 13 nucleotides matching TRBD2. This CDR3 has 14 amino acids. Germline loops: CDR1 SEHNR, CDR2 FQNEAQ (reference sequence). After removal of 11 bases from V and 7 bases from J, the junction contained 8 bases not matched to a gene. CDR3 protein: CAGWTSGRGNEQFF. CDR3 nucleotide sequence: TGTGCCGGATGGACTAGCGGGAGAGGAAATGAGCAGTTCTTC.

CDR3 region: CASSQGPAYEQYF. Written as DNA, the CDR3 is TGTGCCAGCAGCCAGGGACCTGCCTACGAGCAGTACTTC. This chain links TRBV7-7 with TRBJ2-7; TRBD1 or TRBD2 may be the D gene (5 bases each). CDR1 SSHAT and CDR2 FNYEAQ come from the germline V gene (reference sequence). V lost 5 bases to trimming and J lost 2 bases, with 10 bases between them. The CDR3 contains 13 residues.

The chain links TRBV2 to TRBJ2-5, with 7 positions matching TRBD1. J gave up 7 bases and V 4 bases, and 15 bases lay outside the gene matches. The CDR3 length is 16 residues. Germline-derived CDR1 and CDR2 are SNHLY and FYNNEI. The CDR3 reads CASSGALTGAGRTQYF. The CDR3 DNA reads as TGTGCCAGCAGTGGGGCCCTCACAGGGGCAGGACGGACCCAGTACTTC.

The chain uses TRBV5-1 and TRBJ1-1; 8 nucleotides match TRBD1. The CDR3 contains 17 residues. V shed 3 bases and J 0 bases; nucleotides not matched to a gene: 10. The germline gives CDR1 SGHRS, CDR2 YFSETQ. CDR3 residues: CASSWVGTGYMNTEAFF. As DNA, the CDR3 is TGCGCCAGCAGCTGGGTCGGGACAGGCTACATGAACACTGAAGCTTTCTTT.

The chain joins TRBV7-9 to TRBJ2-2; D gene ambiguous. CDR1 is SEHNR, CDR2 FQNEAQ, per germline (reference sequence). This CDR3 comprises 17 residues. The V gene lost 10 bases and the J gene lost 0 bases, with 21 bases spanning the gap. The CDR3 loop reads CAIPVWQAPTNTGELFF. The CDR3 DNA is TGTGCCATACCGGTGTGGCAGGCACCCACGAACACCGGGGAGCTGTTTTTT.

This clonotype has at least ten counts. The V call is TRBV29-1, the J call TRBJ2-3; D is possibly TRBD2 (5 bases). V dropped 3 bases and J dropped 2 bases, with 12 bases sitting between them. The CDR3 consists of 14 residues. Germline-derived CDR1 and CDR2 are SQVTM and ANQGSEA. The CDR3 sequence: CSVDTRGSTDTQYF. The CDR3 bases are TGCAGCGTTGATACCCGCGGGTCCACAGATACGCAGTATTTT.

There are a few counts of this clonotype. V usage is TRBV9 and J usage is TRBJ1-2; 7 positions match TRBD1. In germline, CDR1 is SGDLS, CDR2 YYNGEE. J lost 3 bases, V lost 0 bases, and 2 bases had no gene match. This CDR3 has 14 residues. The DNA of the CDR3 is TGTGCCAGCAGCGTAGCTACAGGGGACTATGGCTACACCTTC. Translation: CASSVATGDYGYTF.

V gene TRBV3-1 combines with J gene TRBJ1-6; D remains ambiguous. CDR3 length equals 14 residues. Germline-derived CDR1 and CDR2 are LGHDT and YNNKEL (reference sequence). The V end was cut by 4 bases, the J end by 14 bases, with 18 bases between. The CDR3 DNA follows: TGTGCCAGCAGCCCCGTTTACTTCGGGGAGGCCCTCCACTTT. Its translation: CASSPVYFGEALHF.

V usage is TRBV18 and J usage is TRBJ2-3; D call uncertain. Trimming took 8 bases from V and 7 from J, leaving 22 bases between them. There are 15 residues in the CDR3. The germline gives CDR1 KGHSH, CDR2 LQKENI. The CDR3 sequence is CASHPAELTAHTQYF. The CDR3 DNA sequence: TGTGCCAGCCACCCGGCGGAGCTTACAGCCCATACGCAGTATTTT.

The CDR3 sequence is CASSSRDRPYNEQFF. CDR3 nucleotides: TGTGCCAGCAGCTCCCGGGACAGACCATACAATGAGCAGTTCTTC. The chain combines TRBV7-9 with TRBJ2-1; the match to TRBD1 covers 7 bases. Germline V gene sequence: CDR1 SEHNR, CDR2 FQNEAQ (reference sequence). The CDR3 is 15 amino acids. V lost 4 bases, J lost 4 bases, and 7 bases stayed unmatched.

This clonotype was detected only a few times. This chain connects TRBV7-2 to TRBJ1-3; 7 bases line up with TRBD1. V trimming: 0 bases; J trimming: 0 bases; junction bases outside the gene matches: 2. This CDR3 spans 16 amino acids. Germline V gene data show CDR1 as SGHTA and CDR2 as FQGNSA. The CDR3 region has the DNA TGTGCCAGCAGCTTAGCGGGACAGATCTCTGGAAACACCATATATTTT. It encodes CASSLAGQISGNTIYF. Complete variable domain (other parts from reference TRBV7-2 and TRBJ1-3): GAGVSQSPSNKVTEKGKDVELRCDPISGHTALYWYRQSLGQGLEFLIYFQGNSAPDKSGLPSDRFSAERTGGSVSTLTIQRTQQEDSAVYLCASSLAGQISGNTIYFGEGSWLTVV.

V and J are TRBV29-1 and TRBJ1-1; D is possibly TRBD1 (5 bases). CDR3 length: 15 residues. Trimming took off 5 bases at V and 5 bases at J, with 21 bases between the two ends. Looked up from germline, CDR1 is SQVTM and CDR2 is ANQGSEA. The CDR3 DNA reads as TGCAGCGTTATGTACCCGGGGGACCAGAGGACTGAAGCTTTCTTT. It is translated as CSVMYPGDQRTEAFF.

V gene TRBV5-1 combines with J gene TRBJ2-7, with D maybe TRBD1 (6 bases). The V end was cut by 2 bases, the J end by 5 bases, with 20 bases between. There are 16 residues in the CDR3. Germline V CDR1 and CDR2: SGHRS, YFSETQ. CDR3 residues: CASSFYAAQGLDEQYF. CDR3 nucleotide sequence: TGCGCCAGCAGCTTTTACGCGGCCCAGGGGCTAGACGAGCAGTACTTC.

The chain links TRBV7-6 to TRBJ2-3; 10 positions match TRBD1. This CDR3 region has 17 residues. V gave up 3 bases and J gave up 3 bases; unmatched junction bases: 9. CDR1 is SGHVS, CDR2 FNYEAQ, per germline. CDR3 nucleotide sequence: TGTGCCAGCAGCTTGGGACAGGGGACTTGGAGAACAGATACGCAGTATTTT. Translation: CASSLGQGTWRTDTQYF. The full variable domain, rest sourced from reference TRBV7-6 and TRBJ2-3, is GAGVSQSPRYKVTKRGQDVALRCDPISGHVSLYWYRQALGQGPEFLTYFNYEAQQDKSGLPNDRFSAERPEGSISTLTIQRTEQRDSAMYRCASSLGQGTWRTDTQYFGPGTRLTVL.

In its sample, this clonotype was seen a few times. V usage is TRBV5-1 and J usage is TRBJ2-3, with TRBD2 matching over 8 bases. Looked up from germline, CDR1 is SGHRS and CDR2 is YFSETQ. V was pared by 0 bases and J by 3 bases, with 6 bases of the junction left unmatched. The CDR3 sequence is 16 residues long. The CDR3 protein is CASSLDPGLGTDTQYF. The CDR3 DNA follows: TGCGCCAGCAGCTTGGACCCGGGACTAGGTACAGATACGCAGTATTTT. The full variable domain, its missing parts supplied by reference TRBV5-1 and TRBJ2-3, is KAGVTQTPRYLIKTRGQQVTLSCSPISGHRSVSWYQQTPGQGLQFLFEYFSETQRNKGNFPGRFSGRQFSNSRSEMNVSTLELGDSALYLCASSLDPGLGTDTQYFGPGTRLTVL.

CDR3 region: CASSLVQAGQETQYF. The CDR3 DNA reads as TGCGCCAGCAGCTTGGTTCAGGCAGGCCAAGAGACCCAGTACTTC. This sequence joins TRBV5-1 and TRBJ2-5; D unclear. Germline V lookup: CDR1 SGHRS, CDR2 YFSETQ. This CDR3 comprises 15 residues. V dropped 0 bases and J dropped 1 base, with 10 bases sitting between them.

The chain combines TRBV7-2 with TRBJ2-7; 16 positions match TRBD2. CDR1 SGHTA and CDR2 FQGNSA come from the germline V gene. The V segment lost 4 bases and the J segment 2 bases; nucleotides outside the gene matches: 11. The CDR3 has 19 residues. The CDR3, as DNA: TGTGCCAGCAGCTCTCCGGGACTAGCGGGAGGGGGTAGGCCCTACGAGCAGTACTTC. Its translation is CASSSPGLAGGGRPYEQYF.

This clonotype was observed a handful of times. The rearrangement uses TRBV7-2 and TRBJ2-7; weak D call: TRBD1 (6 bases). V was shortened by 4 bases and J by 2 bases, with 12 bases between the two germline ends. The CDR3 totals 14 residues. Germline assignment: CDR1 SGHTA and CDR2 FQGNSA. CDR3 in amino acids: CASSSGHSTYEQYF. The DNA for the CDR3 is TGTGCCAGCAGCTCGGGACACTCAACCTACGAGCAGTACTTC.

The V gene is TRBV4-2, the J gene TRBJ2-1, with D possibly being TRBD2 (6 bases). Trimming cost V 3 bases and J 9 bases, with 15 bases left between them. The V gene's germline CDR1 is LGHNA and CDR2 YNFKEQ. The CDR3 runs to 14 residues. The CDR3 here is CASSQDHQGGEQFF. The CDR3 bases are TGTGCCAGCAGCCAGGATCACCAGGGAGGTGAGCAGTTCTTC.